The rows below give T cell receptor beta chains drawn from one sample of a study of CD8+ T cells in alopecia areata. The protocol was immunoSEQ multiplex PCR, while the TCRdb copy is restricted to in-frame clones and leaves out a portion. The sample has 170,000 or so clones, 55% to 75% seen once. The sequences come from CD4+ T cells sorted from blood, collected at week 4, from a patient treated with tofacitinib. These receptors were taken from a human donor with alopecia areata. The CDR3 runs from the conserved cysteine through the conserved F or W. The D gene is left open where the match is weak. Size values are once, few and many counts, or a class for expanded clones, and some rows have none.

TRBJ2-1,TRBD2,few,TRBV29-1,CSGGLAGGPIAFF,TGCAGCGGCGGACTAGCGGGGGGGCCAATTGCGTTCTTC
TRBJ2-7,.,.,TRBV2,CASRAEQGPDSEQYF,TGTGCCAGCAGAGCCGAGCAGGGGCCCGATTCCGAGCAGTACTTC
TRBJ2-1,TRBD2,few,TRBV30,CAWSLGLGALMEQFF,TGTGCCTGGAGTTTGGGACTAGGTGCCCTAATGGAGCAGTTCTTC
TRBJ2-7,.,once,TRBV5-1,CASSQTGVSYEQYF,TGCGCCAGCAGCCAGACCGGGGTTTCCTACGAGCAGTACTTC
TRBJ1-1,.,once,TRBV2,CASRGDGLFTAFF,TGTGCCAGCAGGGGGGACGGACTGTTTACGGCTTTCTTT
TRBJ1-1,.,many,TRBV4-3,CASSQSRQVNTEAFF,TGCGCCAGCAGCCAATCTCGACAGGTGAACACTGAAGCTTTCTTT
TRBJ1-6,.,.,TRBV7-2,CASSLIQRNSPLHF,TGTGCCAGCAGCTTAATACAGCGTAATTCACCCCTCCACTTT
TRBJ1-2,.,.,TRBV7-9,CASSYRGEGYTF,TGTGCCAGCAGCTATCGGGGAGAGGGCTACACCTTC
TRBJ2-7,.,.,TRBV7-6,CASSLRVGDYEQYF,TGTGCCAGCAGCTTGAGGGTAGGGGACTACGAGCAGTACTTC
TRBJ1-1,.,few,TRBV19,CASIIGAGQAFF,TGTGCCAGTATAATAGGGGCAGGACAAGCTTTCTTT
TRBJ1-1,.,.,TRBV5-1,CASSLGSDTEAFF,TGCGCCAGCAGCTTGGGCTCCGACACTGAAGCTTTCTTT
TRBJ1-1,.,once,TRBV30,CAWRAGLGTEAFF,TGTGCCTGGAGGGCCGGGTTGGGCACTGAAGCTTTCTTT